This T cell receptor beta chain was captured in a study of blood T cell repertoires in COVID-19. Repertoires were generated with immunoSEQ multiplex PCR, while TCRdb's copy carries only in-frame clones and drops some. The repertoire holds roughly 430,000 clones, 88% seen once, with about 1.5% in the top ten. The CDR3 length is 15 residues. The V end lost 3 bases, the J end lost 5 bases, and 14 bases lay between the germline ends. Germline values: CDR1 KGHSH, CDR2 LQKENI. Sequencing was carried out using PBMCs or T cells enriched from blood (not recorded which). The genes are TRBV18 and TRBJ1-5; D may be TRBD1 (5 bases). The TCR comes from a woman between 18 and 29 years old who had been exposed to COVID-19. CDR3 bases: TGTGCCAGCTCACCCACGGGGTGGGGGGATCAGCCCCAGCATTTT. Encoded protein: CASSPTGWGDQPQHF.